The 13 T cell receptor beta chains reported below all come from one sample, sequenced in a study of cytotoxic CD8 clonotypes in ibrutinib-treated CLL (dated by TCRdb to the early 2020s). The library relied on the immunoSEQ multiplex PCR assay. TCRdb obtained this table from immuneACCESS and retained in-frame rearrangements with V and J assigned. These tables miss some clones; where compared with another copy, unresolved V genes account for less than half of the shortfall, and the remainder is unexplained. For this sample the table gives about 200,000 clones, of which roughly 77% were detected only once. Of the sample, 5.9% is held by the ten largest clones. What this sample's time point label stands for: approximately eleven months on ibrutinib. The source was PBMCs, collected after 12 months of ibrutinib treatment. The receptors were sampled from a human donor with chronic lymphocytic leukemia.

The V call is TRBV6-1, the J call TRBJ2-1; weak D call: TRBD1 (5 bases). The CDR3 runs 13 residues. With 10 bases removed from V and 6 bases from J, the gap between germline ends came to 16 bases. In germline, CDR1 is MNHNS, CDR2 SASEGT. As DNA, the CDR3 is TGTGCCATCAAAGTATCAGGGCCCAATGAGCAGTTCTTC. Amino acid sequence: CAIKVSGPNEQFF.

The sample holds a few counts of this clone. CDR3 coding DNA: TGTGCCAGCAGCCGTGGGGGGACTAACTATGGCTACACCTTC. Residues: CASSRGGTNYGYTF. This chain links TRBV5-8 with TRBJ1-2; tentative D call: TRBD1 (5 bases). The CDR3 is 14 residues long. V dropped 4 bases and J dropped 0 bases, with 10 bases sitting between them. The germline gives CDR1 SGHTS, CDR2 YDEGEE.

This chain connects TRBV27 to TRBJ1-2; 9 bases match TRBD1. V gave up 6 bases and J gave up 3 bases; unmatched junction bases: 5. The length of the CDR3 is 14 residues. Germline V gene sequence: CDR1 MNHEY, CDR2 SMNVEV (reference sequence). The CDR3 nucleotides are TGTGCCAGCAGACGGACAGGGGTGTACTATGGCTACACCTTC. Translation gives CASRRTGVYYGYTF.

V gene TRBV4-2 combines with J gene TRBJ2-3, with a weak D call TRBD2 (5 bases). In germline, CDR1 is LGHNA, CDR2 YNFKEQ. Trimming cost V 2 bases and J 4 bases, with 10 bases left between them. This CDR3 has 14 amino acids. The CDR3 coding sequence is TGTGCCAGCAGCCAAAGAGGGCCTCCAGATACGCAGTATTTT. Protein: CASSQRGPPDTQYF.

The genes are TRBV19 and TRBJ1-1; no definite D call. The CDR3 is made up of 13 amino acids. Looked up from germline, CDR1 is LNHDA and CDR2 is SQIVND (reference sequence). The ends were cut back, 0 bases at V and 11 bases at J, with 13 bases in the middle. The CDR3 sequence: CASSIDSWTVAFF. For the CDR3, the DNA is TGTGCCAGTAGTATAGACAGCTGGACGGTCGCTTTCTTT.

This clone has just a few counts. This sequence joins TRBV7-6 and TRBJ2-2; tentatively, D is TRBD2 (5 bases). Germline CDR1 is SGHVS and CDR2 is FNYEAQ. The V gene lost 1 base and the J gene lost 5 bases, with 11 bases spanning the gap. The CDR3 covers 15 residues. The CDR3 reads CASSLGRTGTGELFF. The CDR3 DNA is TGTGCCAGCAGCTTAGGTCGGACGGGAACCGGGGAGCTGTTTTTT. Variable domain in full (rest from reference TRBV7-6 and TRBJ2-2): GAGVSQSPRYKVTKRGQDVALRCDPISGHVSLYWYRQALGQGPEFLTYFNYEAQQDKSGLPNDRFSAERPEGSISTLTIQRTEQRDSAMYRCASSLGRTGTGELFFGEGSRLTVL.

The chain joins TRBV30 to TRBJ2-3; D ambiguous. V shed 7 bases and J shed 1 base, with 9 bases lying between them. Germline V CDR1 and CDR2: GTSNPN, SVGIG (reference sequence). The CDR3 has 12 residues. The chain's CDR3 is CASRSGTDTQYF. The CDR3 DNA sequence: TGTGCCTCCCGGAGCGGCACAGATACGCAGTATTTT.

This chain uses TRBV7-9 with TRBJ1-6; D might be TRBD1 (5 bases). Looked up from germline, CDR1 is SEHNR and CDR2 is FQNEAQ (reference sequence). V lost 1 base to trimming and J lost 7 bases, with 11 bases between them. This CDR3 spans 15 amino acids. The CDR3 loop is CASSLVGNRNSPLHF. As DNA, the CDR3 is TGTGCCAGCAGCTTAGTGGGCAACAGGAATTCACCCCTCCACTTT.

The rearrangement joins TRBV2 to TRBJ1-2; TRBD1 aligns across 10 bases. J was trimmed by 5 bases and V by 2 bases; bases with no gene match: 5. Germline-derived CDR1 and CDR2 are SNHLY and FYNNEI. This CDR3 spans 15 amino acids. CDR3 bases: TGTGCCAGCAGTGAAAGGGGACAGGGGAGGTATGGCTACACCTTC. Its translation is CASSERGQGRYGYTF.

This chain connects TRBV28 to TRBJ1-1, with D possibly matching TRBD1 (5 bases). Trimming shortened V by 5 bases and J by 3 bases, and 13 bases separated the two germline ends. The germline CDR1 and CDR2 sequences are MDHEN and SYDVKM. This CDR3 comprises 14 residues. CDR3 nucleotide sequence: TGTGCCAGCAGTCTGACGGGCAGGGACACTGAAGCTTTCTTT. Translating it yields CASSLTGRDTEAFF.

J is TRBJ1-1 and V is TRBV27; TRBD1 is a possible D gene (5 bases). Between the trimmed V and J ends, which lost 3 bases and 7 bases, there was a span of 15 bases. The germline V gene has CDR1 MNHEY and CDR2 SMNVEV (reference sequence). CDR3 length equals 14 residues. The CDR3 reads CASSFWPPQGEAFF. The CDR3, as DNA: TGTGCCAGCAGTTTTTGGCCCCCCCAGGGTGAAGCTTTCTTT.

The DNA for the CDR3 is TGTGCCTGGGGGCCGGGACTCCCAAGCTCTGGGGCCAACGTCCTGACTTTC. This encodes CAWGPGLPSSGANVLTF. This chain joins TRBV30 and TRBJ2-6, with D maybe TRBD2 (6 bases). The germline V and J ends were trimmed by 5 bases and 0 bases, with 17 bases remaining between them. CDR1 GTSNPN and CDR2 SVGIG come from the germline V gene (reference sequence). The CDR3 extends over 17 amino acids.

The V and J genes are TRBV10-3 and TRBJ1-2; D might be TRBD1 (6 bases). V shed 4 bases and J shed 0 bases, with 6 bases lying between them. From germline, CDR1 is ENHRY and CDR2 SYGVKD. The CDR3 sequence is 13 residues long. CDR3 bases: TGTGCCATCAGTGGGACAGCTAACTATGGCTACACCTTC. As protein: CAISGTANYGYTF.